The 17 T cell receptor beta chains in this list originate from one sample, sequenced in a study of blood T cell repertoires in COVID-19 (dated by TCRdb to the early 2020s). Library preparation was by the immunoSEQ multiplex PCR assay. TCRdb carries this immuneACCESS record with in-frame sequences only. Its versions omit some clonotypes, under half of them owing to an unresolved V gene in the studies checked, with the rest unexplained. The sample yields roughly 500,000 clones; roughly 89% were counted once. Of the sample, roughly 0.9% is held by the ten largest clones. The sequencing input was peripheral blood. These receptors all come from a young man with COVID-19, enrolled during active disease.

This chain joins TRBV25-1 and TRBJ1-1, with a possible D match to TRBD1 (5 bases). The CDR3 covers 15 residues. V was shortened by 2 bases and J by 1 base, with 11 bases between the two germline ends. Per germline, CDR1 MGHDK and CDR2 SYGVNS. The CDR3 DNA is TGTGCCAGCAGTGAAATCTACGACAGGAACACTGAAGCTTTCTTT. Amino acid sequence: CASSEIYDRNTEAFF.

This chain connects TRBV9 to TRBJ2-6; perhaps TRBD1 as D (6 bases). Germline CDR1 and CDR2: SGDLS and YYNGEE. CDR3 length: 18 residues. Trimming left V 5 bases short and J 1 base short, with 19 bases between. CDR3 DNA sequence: TGTGCCAGCAGTCATGGACAGCCAATGACTTCTGGGGCCAACGTCCTGACTTTC. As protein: CASSHGQPMTSGANVLTF. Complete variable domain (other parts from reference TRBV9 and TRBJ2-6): DSGVTQTPKHLITATGQRVTLRCSPRSGDLSVYWYQQSLDQGLQFLIQYYNGEERAKGNILERFSAQQFPDLHSELNLSSLELGDSALYFCASSHGQPMTSGANVLTFGAGSRLTVL.

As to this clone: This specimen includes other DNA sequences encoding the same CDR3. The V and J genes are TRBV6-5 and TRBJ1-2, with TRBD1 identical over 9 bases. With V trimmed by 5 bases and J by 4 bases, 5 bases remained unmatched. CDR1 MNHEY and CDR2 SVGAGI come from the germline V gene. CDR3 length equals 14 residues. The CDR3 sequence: CASSLRDRAYGYTF. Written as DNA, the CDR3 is TGTGCCAGCAGTCTCCGGGACAGGGCCTATGGCTACACCTTC.

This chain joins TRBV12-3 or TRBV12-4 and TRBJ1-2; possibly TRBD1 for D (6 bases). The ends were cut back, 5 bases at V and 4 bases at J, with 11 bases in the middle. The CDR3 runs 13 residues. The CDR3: CASSQQGGYGYTF. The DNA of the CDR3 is TGTGCCAGCAGTCAACAGGGTGGCTATGGCTACACCTTC.

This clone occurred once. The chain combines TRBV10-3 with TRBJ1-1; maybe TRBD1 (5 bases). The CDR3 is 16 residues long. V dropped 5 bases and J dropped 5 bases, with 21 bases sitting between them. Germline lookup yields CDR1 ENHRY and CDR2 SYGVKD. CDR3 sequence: CAISTNSGGGRTEAFF. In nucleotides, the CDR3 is TGTGCCATCAGTACTAATTCTGGGGGGGGTCGGACTGAAGCTTTCTTT.

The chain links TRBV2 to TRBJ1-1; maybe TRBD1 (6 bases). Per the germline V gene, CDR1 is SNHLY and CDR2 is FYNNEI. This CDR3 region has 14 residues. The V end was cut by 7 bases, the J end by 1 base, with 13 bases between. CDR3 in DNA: TGTGCCAGCACTTCGGGCAGGGGGAACACTGAAGCTTTCTTT. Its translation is CASTSGRGNTEAFF. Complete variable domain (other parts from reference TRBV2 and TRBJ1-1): EPEVTQTPSHQVTQMGQEVILRCVPISNHLYFYWYRQILGQKVEFLVSFYNNEISEKSEIFDDQFSVERPDGSNFTLKIRSTKLEDSAMYFCASTSGRGNTEAFFGQGTRLTVV.

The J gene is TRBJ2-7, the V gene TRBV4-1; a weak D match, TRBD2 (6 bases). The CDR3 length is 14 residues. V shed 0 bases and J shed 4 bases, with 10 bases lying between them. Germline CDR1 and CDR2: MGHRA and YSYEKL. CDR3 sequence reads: CASSQDPGSYEQYF. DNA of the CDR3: TGCGCCAGCAGCCAAGACCCCGGGAGTTACGAGCAGTACTTC.

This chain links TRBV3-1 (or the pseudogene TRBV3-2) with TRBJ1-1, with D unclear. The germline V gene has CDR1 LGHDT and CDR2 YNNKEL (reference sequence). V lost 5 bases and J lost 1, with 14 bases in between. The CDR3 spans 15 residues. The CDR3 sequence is CASSSHRGENTEAFF. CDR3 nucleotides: TGTGCCAGCAGCTCCCATAGAGGAGAGAACACTGAAGCTTTCTTT.

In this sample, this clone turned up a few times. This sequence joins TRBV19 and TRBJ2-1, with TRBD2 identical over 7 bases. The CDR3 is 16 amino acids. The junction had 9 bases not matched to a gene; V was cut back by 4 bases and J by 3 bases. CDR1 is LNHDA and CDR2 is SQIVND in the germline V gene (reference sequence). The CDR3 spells CASSTKTSWGYNEQFF. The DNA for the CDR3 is TGTGCCAGTAGTACCAAGACTAGCTGGGGCTACAATGAGCAGTTCTTC.

DNA for the CDR3: TGTGCCAGCACCGAGGGGGACACCATATATTTT. Its protein product is CASTEGDTIYF. V is TRBV7-9 and J is TRBJ1-3; perhaps TRBD1 as D (6 bases). The germline CDR1 and CDR2 sequences are SEHNR and FQNEAQ (reference sequence). V dropped 7 bases and J dropped 8 bases, with 9 bases sitting between them. The CDR3 has 11 residues.

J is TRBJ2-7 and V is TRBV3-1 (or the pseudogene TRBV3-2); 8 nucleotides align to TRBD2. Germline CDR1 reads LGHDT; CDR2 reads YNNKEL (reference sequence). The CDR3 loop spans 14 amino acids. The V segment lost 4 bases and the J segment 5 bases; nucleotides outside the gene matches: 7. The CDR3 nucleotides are TGTGCCAGCAGCCCCGGGGGGGGGCTGAACGAGCAGTACTTC. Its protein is CASSPGGGLNEQYF.

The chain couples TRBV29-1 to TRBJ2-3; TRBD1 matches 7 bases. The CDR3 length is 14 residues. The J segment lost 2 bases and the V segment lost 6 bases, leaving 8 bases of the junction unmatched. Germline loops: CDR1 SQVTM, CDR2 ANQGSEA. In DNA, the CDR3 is TGCAGCGTCTCCGGGACAGATTCCACAGATACGCAGTATTTT. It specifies CSVSGTDSTDTQYF.

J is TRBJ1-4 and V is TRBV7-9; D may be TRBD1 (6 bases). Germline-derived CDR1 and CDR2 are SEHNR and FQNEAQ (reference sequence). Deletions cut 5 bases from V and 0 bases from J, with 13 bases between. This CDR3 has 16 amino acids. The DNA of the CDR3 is TGTGCCAGCAGCGGGGGCCCTGGAACAACTAATGAAAAACTGTTTTTT. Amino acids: CASSGGPGTTNEKLFF.

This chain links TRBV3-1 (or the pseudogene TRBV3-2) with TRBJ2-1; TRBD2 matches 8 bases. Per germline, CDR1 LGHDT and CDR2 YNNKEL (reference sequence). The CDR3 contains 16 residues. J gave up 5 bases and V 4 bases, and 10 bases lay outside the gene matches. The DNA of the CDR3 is TGTGCCAGCAGCCCCCCCGGGGGGGTTCAAAACAATGAGCAGTTCTTC. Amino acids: CASSPPGGVQNNEQFF.

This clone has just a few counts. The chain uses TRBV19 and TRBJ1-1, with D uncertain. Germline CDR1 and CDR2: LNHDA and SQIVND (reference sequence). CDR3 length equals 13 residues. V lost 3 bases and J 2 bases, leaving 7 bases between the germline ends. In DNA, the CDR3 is TGTGCCAGTAGTATTACAGATAACACTGAAGCTTTCTTT. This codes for CASSITDNTEAFF.

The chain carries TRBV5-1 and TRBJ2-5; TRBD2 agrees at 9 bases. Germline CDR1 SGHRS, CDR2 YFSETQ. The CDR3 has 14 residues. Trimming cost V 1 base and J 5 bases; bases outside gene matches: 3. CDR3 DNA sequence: TGCGCCAGCAGCTTGCCTAGCGGGGTGGAGACCCAGTACTTC. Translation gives CASSLPSGVETQYF.

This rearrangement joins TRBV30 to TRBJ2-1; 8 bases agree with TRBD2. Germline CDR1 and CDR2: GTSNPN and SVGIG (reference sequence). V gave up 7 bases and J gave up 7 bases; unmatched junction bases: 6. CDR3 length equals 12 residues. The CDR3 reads CALISGKNEQFF. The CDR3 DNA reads TGTGCCTTAATTAGCGGGAAGAATGAGCAGTTCTTC.